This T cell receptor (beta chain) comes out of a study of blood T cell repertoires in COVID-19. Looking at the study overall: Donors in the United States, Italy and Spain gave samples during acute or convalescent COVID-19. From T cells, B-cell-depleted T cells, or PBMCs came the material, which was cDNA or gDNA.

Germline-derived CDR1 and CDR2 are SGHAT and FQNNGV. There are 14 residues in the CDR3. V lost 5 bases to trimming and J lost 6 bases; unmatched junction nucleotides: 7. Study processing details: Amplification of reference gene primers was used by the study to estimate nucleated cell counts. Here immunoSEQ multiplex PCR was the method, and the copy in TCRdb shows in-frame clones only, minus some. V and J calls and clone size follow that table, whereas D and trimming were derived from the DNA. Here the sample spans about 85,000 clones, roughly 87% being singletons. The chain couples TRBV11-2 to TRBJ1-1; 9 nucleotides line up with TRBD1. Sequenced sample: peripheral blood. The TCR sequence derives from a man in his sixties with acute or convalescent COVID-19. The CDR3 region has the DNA TGTGCCAGCAGCCCCGGACAGGGGCGGGCTGAAGCTTTCTTT. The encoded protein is CASSPGQGRAEAFF.